This T cell receptor (beta chain) comes out of a study of cytomegalovirus exposure and HLA in healthy donors. In germline, CDR1 is SGHTA, CDR2 FQGTGA. With V trimmed by 3 bases and J by 9 bases, 10 bases remained unmatched. CDR3 length: 15 amino acids. PCR amplification relied on 60 Vbeta primers (plus 13 Jbeta primers). Sequencing used immunoSEQ multiplex PCR; TCRdb keeps in-frame clones, though not all of them. The sample has 170,000 or so clones; roughly 80% are singletons. The chain recombines TRBV7-3 with TRBJ2-1; 8 nucleotides match TRBD2. The receptor comes from a boy aged 5-17 years in good health and CMV-seronegative. Material for sequencing was PBMCs. The CDR3 protein is CASSFSRGVGFEQFF. In DNA, the CDR3 is TGTGCCAGCAGCTTCTCGCGGGGGGTCGGATTTGAGCAGTTCTTC.